A selection of T cell receptor beta chains follows, all from one sample in a study of cytomegalovirus exposure and HLA in healthy donors. Data came from immunoSEQ multiplex PCR; TCRdb stores just in-frame clones and leaves some out. Seen here are some 100,000 clones, approximately 75% observed once, and the top ten hold less than 2%. The sequencing sample was made of PBMCs. The source of these receptors is a woman aged 40 to 49 in good health and CMV-seronegative. Each CDR3 is given with its conserved first and last residue. The order of the fields is clone size, J gene, D gene, V gene, CDR3 protein, CDR3 DNA. The D gene is left open where the match is weak. Some rows have no size entry. The others give once, few or many, or a class for an expanded clone.

>.|TRBJ2-7|.|TRBV11-1
CASSLDGEASLGQYF
TGTGCCAGCAGCTTAGACGGGGAGGCTAGCCTTGGGCAGTACTTC
>.|TRBJ2-4|TRBD1|TRBV18
CASSEAGGENIQYF
TGTGCCAGCTCAGAGGCAGGGGGCGAAAACATTCAGTACTTC
>.|TRBJ2-3|.|TRBV5-1
CASSQTERGTDTQYF
TGCGCCAGCAGCCAAACGGAGCGGGGCACAGATACGCAGTATTTT
>.|TRBJ1-4|.|TRBV5-1
CASRVGAATNEKLFF
TGCGCCAGCAGGGTGGGGGCCGCAACTAATGAAAAACTGTTTTTT
>.|TRBJ1-3|.|TRBV30
CAWSVGSGGNTIYF
TGTGCCTGGAGTGTCGGATCGGGTGGAAACACCATATATTTT
>.|TRBJ2-3|TRBD1|TRBV28
CASSKGVGGRRRDTQYF
TGTGCCAGCAGCAAGGGGGTAGGGGGCCGCCGCCGGGATACGCAGTATTTT
>.|TRBJ2-7|.|TRBV27
CASSRLDEQYF
TGTGCCAGCAGTCGGTTGGACGAGCAGTACTTC
>.|TRBJ1-4|.|TRBV19
CASSPMTGRAKLFF
TGTGCCAGTAGTCCAATGACAGGAAGGGCAAAACTGTTTTTT
>.|TRBJ2-3|TRBD2|TRBV2
CASSALAGGGDTQYF
TGTGCCAGCAGTGCTCTAGCGGGGGGGGGAGATACGCAGTATTTT
>few|TRBJ1-5|.|TRBV28
CASSFGNQPQHF
TGTGCCAGCAGTTTCGGGAATCAGCCCCAGCATTTT
>.|TRBJ1-5|TRBD1|TRBV2
CASSAGTGNQPQHF
TGTGCCAGCAGTGCCGGGACAGGGAATCAGCCCCAGCATTTT
>.|TRBJ2-2|.|TRBV19
CASTAGFTGELFF
TGTGCCAGTACCGCAGGGTTCACCGGGGAGCTGTTTTTT
>few|TRBJ1-2|TRBD1|TRBV19
CASSTDEDRAGGYTF
TGTGCCAGTAGTACCGACGAGGACAGGGCAGGTGGCTACACCTTC
>.|TRBJ1-2|.|TRBV5-5
CASSLEWGPNYGYTF
TGTGCCAGCAGCTTGGAGTGGGGGCCTAACTATGGCTACACCTTC
>once|TRBJ1-5|.|TRBV19
CASSRAGGDSNQPQHF
TGTGCCAGTAGTAGGGCAGGCGGGGATAGCAATCAGCCCCAGCATTTT
>.|TRBJ1-1|TRBD1|TRBV7-9
CASSASRGRTEAFF
TGTGCCAGCAGCGCCAGCAGGGGGCGGACTGAAGCTTTCTTT
>.|TRBJ2-3|TRBD2|TRBV11-3
CASSSPEVGRNTQYF
TGTGCCAGCAGCTCCCCTGAGGTCGGGAGGAATACGCAGTATTTT
>.|TRBJ1-6|TRBD1|TRBV27
CASSLRQGLDSPLHF
TGTGCCAGCAGTTTAAGACAGGGACTGGATTCACCCCTCCACTTT
>.|TRBJ2-2|TRBD1|TRBV5-1
CASSSGQGANTGELFF
TGCGCCAGCAGCTCGGGACAGGGGGCGAACACCGGGGAGCTGTTTTTT
>.|TRBJ1-1|.|TRBV9
CASSTHGGMDTEAFF
TGTGCCAGCAGCACTCACGGGGGGATGGACACTGAAGCTTTCTTT
>once|TRBJ1-2|TRBD1|TRBV25-1
CASSSGTGLYTF
TGTGCCAGCAGTTCCGGGACAGGGCTCTACACCTTC
>.|TRBJ2-3|TRBD2|TRBV7-2
CASSLSSGGGRTDTQYF
TGTGCCAGCAGCTTAAGTTCCGGCGGGGGGCGCACAGATACGCAGTATTTT
>.|TRBJ1-1|.|TRBV7-9
CASSQGQQITEAFF
TGTGCCAGCAGCCAGGGACAACAAATCACTGAAGCTTTCTTT
>once|TRBJ1-1|.|TRBV13
CASSVRPVNTEAFF
TGTGCCAGCAGCGTCAGGCCGGTGAACACTGAAGCTTTCTTT
>.|TRBJ1-2|TRBD1|TRBV2
CASKGLGQEDHGYTF
TGTGCCAGCAAAGGTTTGGGACAGGAAGATCATGGCTACACCTTC
>.|TRBJ2-3|.|TRBV18
CASSPLAASDTQYF
TGTGCCAGCTCACCCCTAGCAGCATCAGATACGCAGTATTTT
>.|TRBJ2-7|TRBD1|TRBV18
CASSQGAVYEHYF
TGTGCCAGCTCACAGGGGGCGGTCTACGAGCACTACTTC
>.|TRBJ2-3|TRBD1|TRBV5-1
CASSFADRGTDTQYF
TGCGCCAGCAGCTTTGCGGACAGGGGTACAGATACGCAGTATTTT
>.|TRBJ2-7|.|TRBV10-3
CASETGSQRGQYF
TGTGCCAGCGAAACAGGGAGTCAGAGGGGGCAGTACTTC
>.|TRBJ2-7|.|TRBV9
CASSYQLGHEQYF
TGTGCCAGCAGCTACCAACTAGGCCACGAGCAGTACTTC
>.|TRBJ2-7|.|TRBV9
CASSVEGESEQYF
TGTGCCAGCAGCGTAGAAGGAGAGAGCGAGCAGTACTTC
>.|TRBJ2-6|.|TRBV7-9
CSSSSDTDSGANVLTF
TGTTCCAGCAGCTCAGACACGGACTCTGGGGCCAACGTCCTGACTTTC
>.|TRBJ1-4|.|TRBV7-9
CASSPPRETNEKLFF
TGTGCCAGCAGCCCCCCCAGGGAAACTAATGAAAAACTGTTTTTT
>.|TRBJ2-2|.|TRBV6-1
CASRSRGPNTGELFF
TGTGCCAGCAGGAGCAGGGGCCCTAACACCGGGGAGCTGTTTTTT
>.|TRBJ2-2|TRBD2|TRBV5-1
CASSLAPGLAERTGELFF
TGCGCCAGCAGCTTGGCCCCAGGCCTAGCGGAGCGCACCGGGGAGCTGTTTTTT
>few|TRBJ2-2|.|TRBV5-1
CASSLGATTGELFF
TGCGCCAGCAGCTTGGGGGCAACCACCGGGGAGCTGTTTTTT
>.|TRBJ2-3|TRBD2|TRBV6-4
CASSRRGDGTDTQYF
TGTGCCAGCAGTCGGCGGGGGGATGGGACAGATACGCAGTATTTT
>.|TRBJ1-3|.|TRBV7-8
CASSFLGGSGNTIYF
TGTGCCAGCAGCTTCCTAGGGGGCTCTGGAAACACCATATATTTT
>.|TRBJ2-7|.|TRBV11-2
CASSHSSRPYEQYF
TGTGCCAGCAGCCACTCGTCCCGTCCCTACGAGCAGTACTTC
>few|TRBJ2-3|TRBD1|TRBV10-3
CAINGDRGPPTQYF
TGTGCCATCAACGGGGACAGGGGCCCTCCTACGCAGTATTTT
>.|TRBJ1-1|.|TRBV18
CASSPPGGLITEAFF
TGTGCCAGCTCACCACCTGGAGGACTTATCACTGAAGCTTTCTTT
>.|TRBJ1-5|.|TRBV6-1
CASSERESALWPQHF
TGTGCCAGCAGTGAGCGGGAATCGGCCCTGTGGCCCCAGCATTTT